Below, one TCR beta chain is given with its context. TCRdb reprocessed the RT-PCR reads with MiXCR, giving one entry per CDR3 protein. The data hold hundreds of thousands of distinct CDR3 sequences, with 12% to 15% observed a single time. The CDR3 is 14 amino acids. Germline V gene data show CDR1 as MDHEN and CDR2 as SYDVKM. The germline V and J ends were trimmed by 5 bases and 4 bases, with 12 bases remaining between them. The sequencing input was memory CD4+ T cells from blood. J is TRBJ1-5 and V is TRBV28, with TRBD1 as a possible D gene (6 bases). The TCR comes from a female donor in good health, serving as a healthy control. Here the CDR3 DNA reads TGTGCCAGCAGTGAAGGGGGAAGGAATCAGCCCCAGCATTTT. This sequence encodes CASSEGGRNQPQHF.